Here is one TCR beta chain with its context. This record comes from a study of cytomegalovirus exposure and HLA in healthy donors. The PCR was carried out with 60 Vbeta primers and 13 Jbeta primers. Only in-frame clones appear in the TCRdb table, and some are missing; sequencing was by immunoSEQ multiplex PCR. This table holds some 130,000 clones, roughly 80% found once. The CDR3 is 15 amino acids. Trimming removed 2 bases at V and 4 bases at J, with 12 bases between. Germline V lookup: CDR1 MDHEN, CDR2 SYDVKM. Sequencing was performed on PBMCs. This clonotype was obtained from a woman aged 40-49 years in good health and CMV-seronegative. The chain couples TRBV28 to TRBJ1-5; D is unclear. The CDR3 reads CASSLSRTGNQPQHF. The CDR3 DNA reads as TGTGCCAGCAGTTTAAGCAGGACGGGGAATCAGCCCCAGCATTTT.